This T cell receptor beta chain was recorded in a study of neurological immune-mediated disorders. In Maryland, USA, blood bank volunteers were the healthy controls. This clonotype was seen repeatedly, ten times or more. Synthesis of cDNA was carried out by template-switch 5'RACE. The reaction used 10-nucleotide random UMIs. A single record per CDR3 protein comes from TCRdb applying MiXCR to the 5' RACE reads. This sample has about 38,000 distinct CDR3 sequences, with around 5% found just once. CDR1 is SGHAT and CDR2 is FQNNGV in the germline V gene. The CDR3 is 13 residues long. The germline V and J ends were trimmed by 5 bases and 8 bases, with 15 bases remaining between them.

Sequenced sample: CD4+ T cells from blood. The clonotype was recovered from a man between 18 and 35 years old in good health. The gene calls are TRBV11-2 and TRBJ1-2, with D hard to call. CDR3 sequence: CASSPSVPGGYTF. The CDR3, as DNA: TGTGCCAGCAGCCCTTCCGTGCCGGGAGGCTACACCTTC. Full variable domain (remainder filled in from reference TRBV11-2 and TRBJ1-2): EAGVAQSPRYKIIEKRQSVAFWCNPISGHATLYWYQQILGQGPKLLIQFQNNGVVDDSQLPKDRFSAERLKGVDSTLKIQPAKLEDSAVYLCASSPSVPGGYTFGSGTRLTVV.